This T cell receptor (beta chain) was identified during a study of blood T cell repertoires in COVID-19. Study-level information: The United States, Italy and Spain supplied acute and convalescent COVID-19 samples. The analysed material was cDNA or gDNA that came from T cells, B-cell-depleted T cells, or PBMCs.

Authors' analysis steps: Scientists estimated how many nucleated cells there were by amplifying reference gene primers. The assay was immunoSEQ multiplex PCR, and TCRdb's table has in-frame clones only and misses some. V, J and clone size were drawn from that table, and D and trimming were deduced from the DNA. The sample yields 150,000 to 200,000 clones, 80% to 95% seen once. The receptor was isolated from a man over 45 with acute or convalescent COVID-19. Sequenced: peripheral blood.

This CDR3 is CASSLIGGFGNQPQHF. Written as DNA, the CDR3 is TGTGCCAGCAGCTTGATTGGGGGCTTTGGCAATCAGCCCCAGCATTTT. The chain combines TRBV5-8 with TRBJ1-5, with D possibly TRBD1 on 6 matching bases. The CDR3 length is 16 residues. The germline V gene has CDR1 SGHTS and CDR2 YDEGEE. The V end was cut by 1 base, the J end by 2 bases, with 13 bases between.